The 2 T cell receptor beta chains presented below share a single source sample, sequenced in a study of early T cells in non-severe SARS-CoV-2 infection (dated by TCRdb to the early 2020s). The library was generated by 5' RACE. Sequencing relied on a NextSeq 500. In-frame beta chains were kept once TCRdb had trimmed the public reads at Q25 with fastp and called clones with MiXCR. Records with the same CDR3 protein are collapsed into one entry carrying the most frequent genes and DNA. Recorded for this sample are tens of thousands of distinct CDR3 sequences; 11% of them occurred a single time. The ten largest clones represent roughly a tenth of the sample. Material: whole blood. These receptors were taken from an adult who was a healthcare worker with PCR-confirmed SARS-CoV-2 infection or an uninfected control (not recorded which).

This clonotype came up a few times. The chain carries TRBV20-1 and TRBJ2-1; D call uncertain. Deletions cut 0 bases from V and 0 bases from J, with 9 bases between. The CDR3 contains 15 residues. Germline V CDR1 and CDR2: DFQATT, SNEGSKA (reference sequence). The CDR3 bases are TGCAGTGCTAGAGATCGGAGCTCCTCCTACAATGAGCAGTTCTTC. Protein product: CSARDRSSSYNEQFF.

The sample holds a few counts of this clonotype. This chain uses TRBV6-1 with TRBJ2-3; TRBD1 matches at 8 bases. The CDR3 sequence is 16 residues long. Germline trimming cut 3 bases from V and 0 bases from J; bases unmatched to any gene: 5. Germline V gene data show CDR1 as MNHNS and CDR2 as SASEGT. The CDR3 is CASSDWTGPSTDTQYF. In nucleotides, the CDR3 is TGTGCCAGCAGTGACTGGACAGGGCCAAGCACAGATACGCAGTATTTT.